The 8 T cell receptor beta chains below all came from one sample that was sequenced in a study of cytotoxic CD8 clonotypes in ibrutinib-treated CLL. Sequencing used immunoSEQ multiplex PCR; TCRdb keeps in-frame clones, though not all of them. The sample includes about 44,000 clones, 60% to 80% of them seen just once. Sequences were derived from PBMCs, sampled after 12 months of ibrutinib treatment. Source of these receptors: a human donor with chronic lymphocytic leukemia.

Only a few counts were recorded for this clone. The chain combines TRBV4-1 with TRBJ1-2; weak D call: TRBD1 (6 bases). CDR1 and CDR2 (germline): MGHRA, YSYEKL. The CDR3 length is 15 residues. V dropped 4 bases and J dropped 4 bases, with 16 bases sitting between them. The chain's CDR3 is CASSRQTGDSYGYTF. The CDR3 DNA reads TGCGCCAGCAGCCGCCAGACAGGAGACTCCTATGGCTACACCTTC.

This clone is a singleton in its sample. The chain joins TRBV7-2 to TRBJ1-2; D not resolved. This CDR3 region has 13 residues. Germline CDR1 and CDR2: SGHTA and FQGNSA. Deletions cut 5 bases from V and 4 bases from J, with 11 bases between. The CDR3 loop reads CASSNRAAYGYTF. The DNA for the CDR3 is TGTGCCAGCAGCAACCGGGCGGCCTATGGCTACACCTTC.

This sequence joins TRBV5-1 and TRBJ1-4, with a tentative D call TRBD1 (5 bases). Germline lookup yields CDR1 SGHRS and CDR2 YFSETQ. The V end was cut by 0 bases, the J end by 2 bases, with 8 bases between. The CDR3 is made up of 15 amino acids. The CDR3 reads CASSLVGGTNEKLFF. CDR3 nucleotide sequence: TGCGCCAGCAGCTTGGTTGGGGGGACTAATGAAAAACTGTTTTTT.

The V gene is TRBV4-3, the J gene TRBJ2-7; TRBD2 aligns across 14 bases. Trimming took 4 bases from V and 2 from J; bases not matched to a gene: 10. Germline V gene data show CDR1 as LGHNA and CDR2 as YSLEER. CDR3 size: 18 residues. Written as DNA, the CDR3 is TGCGCCAGCAGCCGTGGGGGGACTAGCGGGAGTGACCCCTACGAGCAGTACTTC. This sequence encodes CASSRGGTSGSDPYEQYF.

This chain joins TRBV2 and TRBJ2-1; tentatively, D is TRBD2 (6 bases). Trimming stripped 7 bases from V and 2 bases from J, with 18 bases between. This CDR3 region has 16 residues. The germline gives CDR1 SNHLY, CDR2 FYNNEI. CDR3 nucleotides: TGTGCCAGCATGGGAGTGGGGCTAGCGACCTACAATGAGCAGTTCTTC. Translation: CASMGVGLATYNEQFF.

This chain uses TRBV11-2 with TRBJ2-2; a possible D gene is TRBD2 (5 bases). CDR1 is SGHAT and CDR2 is FQNNGV in the germline V gene. Between the trimmed V and J ends, which lost 1 base and 7 bases, there was a span of 16 bases. The CDR3 has 16 residues. For the CDR3, the DNA is TGTGCCAGCAGCTTAGGACGGGATGGCATCATCGGGGAGCTGTTTTTT. Translated: CASSLGRDGIIGELFF. Drawing the rest from reference TRBV11-2 and TRBJ2-2, the complete variable domain is EAGVAQSPRYKIIEKRQSVAFWCNPISGHATLYWYQQILGQGPKLLIQFQNNGVVDDSQLPKDRFSAERLKGVDSTLKIQPAKLEDSAVYLCASSLGRDGIIGELFFGEGSRLTVL.

This chain uses TRBV7-2 with TRBJ2-2; no definite D call. This CDR3 contains 16 residues. CDR1 and CDR2 (germline): SGHTA, FQGNSA. V lost 2 bases, J lost 0 bases, and 10 bases lay in between. CDR3 residues: CASSLNNLANTGELFF. The CDR3, as DNA: TGTGCCAGCAGCTTAAACAACCTCGCGAACACCGGGGAGCTGTTTTTT.

This clone was detected only once. The CDR3 nucleotides are TGCGCCAGCAGCTTGGACGGGGGCGGTGGCTACACCTTC. It translates to CASSLDGGGGYTF. J is TRBJ1-2 and V is TRBV5-1; D might be TRBD1 (6 bases). V was trimmed by 0 bases and J by 7 bases, leaving 10 bases between them. The CDR3 is 13 residues long. CDR1 is SGHRS and CDR2 is YFSETQ in the germline V gene.